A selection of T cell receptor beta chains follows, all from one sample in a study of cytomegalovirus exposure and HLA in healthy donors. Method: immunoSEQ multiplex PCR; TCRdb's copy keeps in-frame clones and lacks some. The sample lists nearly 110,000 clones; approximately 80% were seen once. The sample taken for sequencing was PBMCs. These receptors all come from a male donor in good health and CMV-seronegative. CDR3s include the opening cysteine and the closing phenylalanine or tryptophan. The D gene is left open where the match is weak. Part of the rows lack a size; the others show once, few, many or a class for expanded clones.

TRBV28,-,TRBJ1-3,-,CASSPTGISGNTIYF,TGTGCCAGCAGTCCTACAGGGATCTCTGGAAACACCATATATTTT
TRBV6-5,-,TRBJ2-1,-,CASSGGFYNEQFF,TGTGCCAGCTCGGGCGGGTTCTACAATGAGCAGTTCTTC
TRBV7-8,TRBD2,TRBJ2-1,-,CASSLIGTSGEQFF,TGTGCCAGCAGCTTAATCGGGACTAGCGGTGAGCAGTTCTTC
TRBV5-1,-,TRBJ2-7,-,CASSPETDSYEQYF,TGCGCCAGCAGCCCAGAGACAGACTCCTACGAGCAGTACTTC
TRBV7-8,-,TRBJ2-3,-,CASSQTKLGSTDTQYF,TGTGCCAGCAGCCAAACAAAACTAGGAAGCACAGATACGCAGTATTTT
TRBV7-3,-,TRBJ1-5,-,CASSPERGQPQHF,TGTGCCAGCAGCCCAGAGCGGGGACAGCCCCAGCATTTT
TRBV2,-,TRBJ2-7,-,CASRAGAYEQYF,TGTGCCAGCAGGGCAGGGGCCTACGAGCAGTACTTC
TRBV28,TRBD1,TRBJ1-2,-,CASSYLGGQGLGYTF,TGTGCCAGCAGTTATTTGGGGGGACAGGGTTTGGGCTACACCTTC
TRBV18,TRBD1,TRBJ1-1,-,CASSPWDSNTEAFF,TGTGCCAGCTCGCCCTGGGACAGCAACACTGAAGCTTTCTTT
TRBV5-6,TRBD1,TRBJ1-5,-,CASSLWQGGQPQHF,TGTGCCAGCAGCTTGTGGCAGGGGGGTCAGCCCCAGCATTTT
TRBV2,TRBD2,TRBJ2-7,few,CASSEGWGGEQYF,TGTGCCAGCAGTGAAGGGTGGGGGGGTGAGCAGTACTTC
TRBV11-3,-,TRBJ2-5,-,CASSLGPNSRTQYF,TGTGCCAGCAGCTTAGGTCCCAACTCGAGGACCCAGTACTTC
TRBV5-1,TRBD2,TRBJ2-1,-,CASSLESGSSEQFF,TGCGCCAGCAGCTTGGAAAGCGGGAGTAGCGAGCAGTTCTTC
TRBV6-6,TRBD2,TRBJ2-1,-,CASRTGTSGYNEQFF,TGTGCCAGCCGTACCGGGACTAGCGGCTACAATGAGCAGTTCTTC
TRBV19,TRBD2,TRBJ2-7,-,CASSVLAGASYEQYF,TGTGCCAGTAGTGTACTAGCGGGAGCTTCCTACGAGCAGTACTTC
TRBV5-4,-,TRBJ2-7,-,CASSQMGWGLRNEQYF,TGTGCCAGCAGCCAGATGGGGTGGGGGCTCCGGAACGAGCAGTACTTC
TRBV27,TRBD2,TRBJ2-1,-,CASSLWTSGANEQFF,TGTGCCAGCAGTTTATGGACTAGCGGAGCCAATGAGCAGTTCTTC
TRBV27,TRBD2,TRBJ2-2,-,CASSLRLAGGWTGELFF,TGTGCCAGCAGTTTACGTCTAGCGGGAGGCTGGACCGGGGAGCTGTTTTTT
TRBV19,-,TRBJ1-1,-,CASSIDSGRTEAFF,TGTGCCAGTAGTATAGATTCAGGGCGCACTGAAGCTTTCTTT
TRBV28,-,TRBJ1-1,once,CASSLDSPNTEAFF,TGTGCCAGCAGTTTAGACAGCCCTAACACTGAAGCTTTCTTT
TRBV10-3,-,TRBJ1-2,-,CATTHSSYGYTF,TGTGCCACCACCCACAGCAGCTATGGCTACACCTTC
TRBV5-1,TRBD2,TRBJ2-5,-,CASSLSGGRGETQYF,TGCGCCAGCAGCCTCTCGGGGGGACGGGGAGAGACCCAGTACTTC
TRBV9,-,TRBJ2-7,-,CASSRTGTHYEQYF,TGTGCCAGCAGCCGGACGGGGACACACTACGAGCAGTACTTC
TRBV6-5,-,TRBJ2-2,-,CASSTTAGELFF,TGTGCCAGCAGCACAACCGCCGGGGAGCTGTTTTTT
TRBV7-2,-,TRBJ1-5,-,CASSLARGHQPQHF,TGTGCCAGCAGCTTAGCGCGGGGTCATCAGCCCCAGCATTTT
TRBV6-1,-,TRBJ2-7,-,CASRVVTGMVEQYF,TGTGCCAGCCGGGTCGTAACAGGGATGGTCGAGCAGTACTTC